What follows are 17 T cell receptor beta chains derived from one specimen sequenced in a study of OX40 agonist ivuxolimab in advanced cancers. Method: immunoSEQ multiplex PCR; TCRdb's copy keeps in-frame clones and lacks some. This sample has approximately 65,000 clones, with more than 75% found just once. The sequencing here drew on CD4+ or CD8+ T cells sorted from blood, taken in a trial of the OX40 agonist ivuxolimab. All receptors derive from an adult with an advanced solid tumor such as melanoma, head and neck, liver or kidney cancer.

The chain couples TRBV28 to TRBJ1-3; 7 nucleotides agree with TRBD1. Germline CDR1 reads MDHEN; CDR2 reads SYDVKM. Trimming removed 6 bases from V and 14 bases from J; junction bases left unmatched: 10. The CDR3 covers 12 residues. CDR3 sequence reads: CASRPPTGSVYF. CDR3 DNA sequence: TGTGCCAGCAGACCCCCGACAGGGAGCGTATATTTT.

V gene TRBV19 combines with J gene TRBJ2-3; D is perhaps TRBD2 (5 bases). Germline V gene sequence: CDR1 LNHDA, CDR2 SQIVND (reference sequence). This CDR3 is 13 amino acids long. Deletions cut 0 bases from V and 4 bases from J, with 5 bases between. The CDR3 protein is CASSIEGADTQYF. The CDR3 bases are TGTGCCAGTAGTATAGAGGGAGCAGATACGCAGTATTTT.

The genes are TRBV28 and TRBJ1-3, with D maybe TRBD1 (6 bases). CDR3 length: 15 residues. Deletions cut 2 bases from V and 4 bases from J, with 12 bases between. Germline values: CDR1 MDHEN, CDR2 SYDVKM. The CDR3 region has the DNA TGTGCCAGCAGTTTAGGGGGCCACTTCGGAAACACCATATATTTT. Its protein product is CASSLGGHFGNTIYF.

Only a few counts were recorded for this clone. In DNA form, the CDR3 reads TGCAGCGCCCGGACAGGGGATGAAACAGATACGCAGTATTTT. Its protein is CSARTGDETDTQYF. V and J are TRBV29-1 and TRBJ2-3; TRBD1 matches at 9 bases. The CDR3 covers 14 residues. V gave up 7 bases and J gave up 3 bases; unmatched junction bases: 8. The germline gives CDR1 SQVTM, CDR2 ANQGSEA.

The chain recombines TRBV21-1 with TRBJ1-2. TRBV21-1 is described as a pseudogene. The CDR3 contains 13 residues. The CDR3 protein is CASSKEGLYGYTF. CDR3 nucleotides: TGTGCCAGCAGCAAAGAAGGCCTATATGGCTACACCTTC.

The chain carries TRBV6-5 and TRBJ2-1, with 8 positions matching TRBD1. After removal of 6 bases from V and 6 bases from J, the junction contained 10 bases not matched to a gene. This CDR3 contains 15 residues. Looked up from germline, CDR1 is MNHEY and CDR2 is SVGAGI. The CDR3 DNA is TGTGCCAGCAGGCCCGACAGGGGAGGACTCAATGAGCAGTTCTTC. It yields the protein CASRPDRGGLNEQFF.

The CDR3 bases are TGTGCCACCACAGGGGGCGGGCATGAAAAACTGTTTTTT. It translates to CATTGGGHEKLFF. The V and J genes are TRBV28 and TRBJ1-4, with TRBD1 identical over 9 bases. CDR1 MDHEN and CDR2 SYDVKM come from the germline V gene. CDR3 size: 13 residues. With V trimmed by 10 bases and J by 6 bases, 6 bases remained unmatched.

This chain links TRBV4-3 with TRBJ2-5, with D uncertain. CDR1 LGHNA and CDR2 YSLEER come from the germline V gene. The V end was cut by 0 bases, the J end by 5 bases, with 10 bases between. CDR3 length: 14 residues. CDR3 sequence reads: CASSQDPGSETQYF. In DNA form, the CDR3 reads TGCGCCAGCAGCCAAGATCCCGGGTCGGAGACCCAGTACTTC.

The chain is built from TRBV21-1 and TRBJ1-6. TRBV21-1 is a pseudogene. The CDR3 length is 14 residues. The DNA for the CDR3 is TGTGCCAGCAGCAAAGATGACTATAATTCACCCCTCCACTTT. Translation gives CASSKDDYNSPLHF.

This clone is deemed medium-sized (0.01 to 0.1%). This chain uses TRBV15 with TRBJ2-7; D uncertain. Germline CDR1 is LNHNV and CDR2 is YYDKDF (reference sequence). The germline V and J ends were trimmed by 1 base and 1 base, with 8 bases remaining between them. CDR3 length: 14 amino acids. CDR3 DNA: TGTGCCACCAGCAGAGTTTTAGAGTCCTACGAGCAGTACTTC. Amino acid sequence: CATSRVLESYEQYF.

This rearrangement joins TRBV6-5 to TRBJ2-2; D not resolved. Deletions cut 5 bases from V and 7 bases from J, with 8 bases between. Per germline, CDR1 MNHEY and CDR2 SVGAGI. This CDR3 region has 12 residues. CDR3: CASSREDGELFF. CDR3 in DNA: TGTGCCAGCAGTAGAGAAGACGGGGAGCTGTTTTTT.

The CDR3 loop reads CASSPGAYQETQYF. As DNA, the CDR3 is TGCGCCAGCAGCCCAGGGGCGTACCAAGAGACCCAGTACTTC. The chain joins TRBV5-1 to TRBJ2-5, with D possibly TRBD1 on 6 matching bases. The germline V gene encodes CDR1 SGHRS and CDR2 YFSETQ. The length of the CDR3 is 14 residues. Trimming pared 4 bases from V and 0 bases from J, leaving 10 bases between.

This sequence joins TRBV7-9 and TRBJ2-7; the D is unclear. This CDR3 has 13 amino acids. The V end was cut by 5 bases, the J end by 5 bases, with 13 bases between. Germline lookup yields CDR1 SEHNR and CDR2 FQNEAQ (reference sequence). The DNA of the CDR3 is TGTGCCAGCAGCCCATTCCTAGGGAACGAGCAGTACTTC. Amino acids: CASSPFLGNEQYF.

The J gene is TRBJ2-1, the V gene TRBV7-8, with D tentatively TRBD2 (5 bases). Trimming cost V 0 bases and J 9 bases, with 9 bases left between them. This CDR3 is built from 13 residues. Germline CDR1 SGHVS, CDR2 FQNEAQ. As DNA, the CDR3 is TGTGCCAGCAGCTTAGCTGGAGAGGGTGAGCAGTTCTTC. It codes for CASSLAGEGEQFF.

The chain combines TRBV7-2 with TRBJ1-4; D might be TRBD1 (6 bases). Germline CDR1 and CDR2: SGHTA and FQGNSA. Trimming removed 5 bases at V and 3 bases at J, with 13 bases between. This CDR3 region has 15 residues. CDR3 region: CASSPRGAPNEKLFF. The CDR3 bases are TGTGCCAGCAGCCCCCGGGGGGCACCTAATGAAAAACTGTTTTTT. Full variable domain (remainder filled in from reference TRBV7-2 and TRBJ1-4): GAGVSQSPSNKVTEKGKDVELRCDPISGHTALYWYRQSLGQGLEFLIYFQGNSAPDKSGLPSDRFSAERTGGSVSTLTIQRTQQEDSAVYLCASSPRGAPNEKLFFGSGTQLSVL.

The gene calls are TRBV6-1 and TRBJ2-7; a possible D gene is TRBD1 (6 bases). Per the germline V gene, CDR1 is MNHNS and CDR2 is SASEGT. Deletions cut 6 bases from V and 4 bases from J, with 13 bases between. The CDR3 sequence is 13 residues long. The CDR3 region is CASRPGAAYEQYF. The CDR3 DNA sequence: TGTGCCAGCAGGCCAGGGGCGGCGTACGAGCAGTACTTC.

The chain combines TRBV7-8 with TRBJ2-3, with a weak D call TRBD2 (5 bases). V was cut by 2 bases and J by 0 bases, with 18 bases left in between. Germline-derived CDR1 and CDR2 are SGHVS and FQNEAQ. This CDR3 spans 18 amino acids. In nucleotides, the CDR3 is TGTGCCAGCAGCTTATCCCCCACTAGAAAACGTAGCACAGATACGCAGTATTTT. It is translated as CASSLSPTRKRSTDTQYF.